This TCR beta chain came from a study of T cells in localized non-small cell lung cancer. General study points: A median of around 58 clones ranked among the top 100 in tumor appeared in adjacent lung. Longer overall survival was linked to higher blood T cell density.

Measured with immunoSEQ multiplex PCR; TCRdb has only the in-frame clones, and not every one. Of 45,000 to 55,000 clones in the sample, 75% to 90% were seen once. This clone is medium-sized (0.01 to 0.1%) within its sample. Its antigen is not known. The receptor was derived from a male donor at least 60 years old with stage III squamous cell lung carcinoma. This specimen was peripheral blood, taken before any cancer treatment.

As DNA, the CDR3 is TGTGCCAGCAGCTTAGTTCCGGGATTCACAACCTACAATGAGCAGTTCTTC. It encodes CASSLVPGFTTYNEQFF. The V call is TRBV7-9, the J call TRBJ2-1, with a weak D call TRBD2 (5 bases). Trimming stripped 1 base from V and 2 bases from J, with 15 bases between. The CDR3 extends over 17 amino acids. Germline V CDR1 and CDR2: SEHNR, FQNEAQ (reference sequence).